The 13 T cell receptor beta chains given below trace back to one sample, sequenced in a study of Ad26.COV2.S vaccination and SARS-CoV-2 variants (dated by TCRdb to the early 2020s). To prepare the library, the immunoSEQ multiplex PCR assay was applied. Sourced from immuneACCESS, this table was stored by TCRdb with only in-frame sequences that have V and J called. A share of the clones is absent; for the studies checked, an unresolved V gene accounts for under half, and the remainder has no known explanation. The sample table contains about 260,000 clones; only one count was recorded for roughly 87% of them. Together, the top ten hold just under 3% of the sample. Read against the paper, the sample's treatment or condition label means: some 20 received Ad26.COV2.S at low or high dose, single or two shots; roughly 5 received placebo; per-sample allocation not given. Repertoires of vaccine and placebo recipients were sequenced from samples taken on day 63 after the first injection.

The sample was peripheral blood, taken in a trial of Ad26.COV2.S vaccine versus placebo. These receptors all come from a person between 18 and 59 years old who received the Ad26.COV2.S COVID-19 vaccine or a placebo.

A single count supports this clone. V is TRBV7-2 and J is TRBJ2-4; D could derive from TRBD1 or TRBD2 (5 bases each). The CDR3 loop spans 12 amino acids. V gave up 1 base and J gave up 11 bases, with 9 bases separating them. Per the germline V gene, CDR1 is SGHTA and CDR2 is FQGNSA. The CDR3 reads CASSLGVGLQYF. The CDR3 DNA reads TGTGCCAGCAGCTTAGGGGTGGGACTTCAGTACTTC.

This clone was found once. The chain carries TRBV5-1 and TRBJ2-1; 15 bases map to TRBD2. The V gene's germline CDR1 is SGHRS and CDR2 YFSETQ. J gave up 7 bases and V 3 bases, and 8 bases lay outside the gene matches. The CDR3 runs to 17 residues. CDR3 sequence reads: CASSYEGLAGGTNEQFF. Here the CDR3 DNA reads TGCGCCAGCAGCTACGAGGGACTAGCGGGAGGAACAAATGAGCAGTTCTTC. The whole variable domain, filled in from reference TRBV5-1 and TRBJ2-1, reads KAGVTQTPRYLIKTRGQQVTLSCSPISGHRSVSWYQQTPGQGLQFLFEYFSETQRNKGNFPGRFSGRQFSNSRSEMNVSTLELGDSALYLCASSYEGLAGGTNEQFFGPGTRLTVL.

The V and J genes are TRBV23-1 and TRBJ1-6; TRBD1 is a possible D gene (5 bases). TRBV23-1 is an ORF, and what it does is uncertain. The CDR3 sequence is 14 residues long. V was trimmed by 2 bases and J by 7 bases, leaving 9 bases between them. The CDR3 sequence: CASSQPGTNSPLHF. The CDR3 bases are TGCGCCAGCAGTCAACCCGGGACCAATTCACCCCTCCACTTT.

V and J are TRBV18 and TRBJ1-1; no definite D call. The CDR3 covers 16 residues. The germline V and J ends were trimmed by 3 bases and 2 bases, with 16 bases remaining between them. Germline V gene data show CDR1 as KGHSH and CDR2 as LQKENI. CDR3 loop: CASSPLAVVPNTEAFF. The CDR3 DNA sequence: TGTGCCAGCTCACCGCTCGCGGTGGTTCCCAACACTGAAGCTTTCTTT.

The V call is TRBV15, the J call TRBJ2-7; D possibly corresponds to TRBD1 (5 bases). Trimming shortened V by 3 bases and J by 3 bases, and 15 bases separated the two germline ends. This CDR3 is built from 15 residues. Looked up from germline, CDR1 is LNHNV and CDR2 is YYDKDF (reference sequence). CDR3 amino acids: CATSRDTGRYYEQYF. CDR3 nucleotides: TGTGCCACCAGCAGGGACACCGGACGGTACTACGAGCAGTACTTC.

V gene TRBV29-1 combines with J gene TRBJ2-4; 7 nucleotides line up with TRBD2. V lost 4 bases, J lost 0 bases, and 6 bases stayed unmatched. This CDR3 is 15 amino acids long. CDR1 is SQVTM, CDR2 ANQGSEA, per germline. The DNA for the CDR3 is TGCAGCGTTGGGGAGGGTATTGTAGCCAAAAACATTCAGTACTTC. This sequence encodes CSVGEGIVAKNIQYF.

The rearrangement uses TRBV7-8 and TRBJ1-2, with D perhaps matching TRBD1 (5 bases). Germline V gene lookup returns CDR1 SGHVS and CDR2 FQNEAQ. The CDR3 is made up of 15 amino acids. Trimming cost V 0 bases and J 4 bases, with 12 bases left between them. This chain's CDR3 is CASSLARQGAYGYTF. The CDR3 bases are TGTGCCAGCAGCTTAGCGCGGCAGGGAGCCTATGGCTACACCTTC. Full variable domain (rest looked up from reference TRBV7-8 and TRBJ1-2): GAGVSQSPRYKVAKRGQDVALRCDPISGHVSLFWYQQALGQGPEFLTYFQNEAQLDKSGLPSDRFFAERPEGSVSTLKIQRTQQEDSAVYLCASSLARQGAYGYTFGSGTRLTVV.

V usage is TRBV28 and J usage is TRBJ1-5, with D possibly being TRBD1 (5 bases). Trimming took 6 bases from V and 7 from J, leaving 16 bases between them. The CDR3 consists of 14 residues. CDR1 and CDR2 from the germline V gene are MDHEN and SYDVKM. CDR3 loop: CASRGGGTGQPQHF. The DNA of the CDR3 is TGTGCCAGCAGGGGCGGGGGAACGGGGCAGCCCCAGCATTTT.

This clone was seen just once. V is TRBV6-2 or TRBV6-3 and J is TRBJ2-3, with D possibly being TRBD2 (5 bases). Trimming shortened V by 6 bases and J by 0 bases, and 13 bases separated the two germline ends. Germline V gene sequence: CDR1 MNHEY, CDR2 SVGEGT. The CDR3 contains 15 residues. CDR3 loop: CASSASGTSTDTQYF. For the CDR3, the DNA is TGTGCCAGCAGCGCCAGCGGAACTAGCACAGATACGCAGTATTTT.

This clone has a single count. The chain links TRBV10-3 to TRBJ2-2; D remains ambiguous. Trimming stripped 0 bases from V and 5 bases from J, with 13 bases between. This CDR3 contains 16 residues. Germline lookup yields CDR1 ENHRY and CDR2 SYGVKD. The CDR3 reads CAISESKTGSTGELFF. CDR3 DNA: TGTGCCATCAGTGAGTCGAAAACGGGTTCGACCGGGGAGCTGTTTTTT.

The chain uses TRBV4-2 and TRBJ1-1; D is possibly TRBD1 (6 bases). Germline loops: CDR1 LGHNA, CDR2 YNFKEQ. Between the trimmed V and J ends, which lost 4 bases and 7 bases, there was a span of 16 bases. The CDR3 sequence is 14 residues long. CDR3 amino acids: CASSLLGGKVEAFF. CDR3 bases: TGTGCCAGCAGCCTCTTAGGGGGTAAGGTTGAAGCTTTCTTT.

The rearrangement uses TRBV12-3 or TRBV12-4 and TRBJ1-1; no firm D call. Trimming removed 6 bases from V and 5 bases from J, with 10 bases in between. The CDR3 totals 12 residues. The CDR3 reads CASSQRVTEAFF. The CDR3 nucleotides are TGTGCCAGCAGCCAAAGGGTTACTGAAGCTTTCTTT.

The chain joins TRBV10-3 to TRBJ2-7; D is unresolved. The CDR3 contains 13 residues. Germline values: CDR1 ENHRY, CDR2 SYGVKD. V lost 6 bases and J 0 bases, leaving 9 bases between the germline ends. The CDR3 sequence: CAIRGLDSYEQYF. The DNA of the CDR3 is TGTGCCATCAGAGGATTAGACTCCTACGAGCAGTACTTC.